This T cell receptor beta chain was identified in a study of naive and memory T cell subsets. Findings of the study overall: TCR transcript changes with activation or differentiation may affect this RNA method.

Ligated cDNA underwent four rounds of PCR with nested alpha and beta constant region primers and SP2. Blood and skin TCR RNA was reverse transcribed with alpha and beta constant primers. Via MiXCR, TCRdb re-called the 5' RACE reads, giving one row per CDR3 protein. The sample has approximately 49,000 distinct CDR3 sequences, approximately 4.5% seen once; the top ten hold around 0.8%. The CDR3 has 13 amino acids. Losses at the gene ends were 4 bases for V and 5 bases for J; bases not matched to a gene: 4. Germline V gene lookup returns CDR1 LNHDA and CDR2 SQIVND (reference sequence). An oligonucleotide containing a UMI was ligated to the 3' end of TCR cDNA. Whole blood, 2 to 2.5 ml, came from adult healthy volunteers. Reverse transcription used DNase-treated unsorted total RNA, aiming for about 1 to 1000 ng. This clonotype was seen at least ten times. The antigen is undetermined.

The genes are TRBV19 and TRBJ2-5, with 7 bases lining up with TRBD1. The source of this sequence is a female donor in good health. The CDR3 region has the DNA TGTGCCAGTAGTAAAACAGGGGTGGAGACCCAGTACTTC. This sequence encodes CASSKTGVETQYF.